This TCR beta chain was found in a study of T cells in Graves' hyperthyroidism and ophthalmopathy. Amplified TCR beta CDR3 regions came from RNA transcripts. HTBI primers were used for first-round RT-PCR of the TCR CDR3. TCRdb re-called the multiplex PCR reads with MiXCR, one entry per CDR3 protein. Of 200,000 to 250,000 distinct CDR3 sequences listed, roughly 18% were seen once; the top ten hold 50%. Overall study findings and caveats: With a median lead of about six months before onset, the model predicted ophthalmopathy. Ophthalmopathy and stable hyperthyroidism were told apart by a 13 V-J model.

The diagnoses drew upon clinical symptoms, serum thyroxine and TRAb, thyroid ultrasound and orbital computed tomography. This clonotype was detected ten times or more. Antigen specificity is unknown. The ends lost 3 bases at V and 1 base at J; junction bases unmatched: 7. The V gene's germline CDR1 is GTSNPN and CDR2 SVGIG (reference sequence). The CDR3 loop spans 16 amino acids. V and J are TRBV30 and TRBJ1-1, with 11 bases aligning to TRBD1. What was sequenced was blood. This sequence was found in a man between 45 and 60 years old with Graves' hyperthyroidism. CDR3 sequence: CAWSRTGGARNTEAFF. The CDR3 bases are TGTGCCTGGAGCCGGACAGGGGGCGCCCGGAACACTGAAGCTTTCTTT.